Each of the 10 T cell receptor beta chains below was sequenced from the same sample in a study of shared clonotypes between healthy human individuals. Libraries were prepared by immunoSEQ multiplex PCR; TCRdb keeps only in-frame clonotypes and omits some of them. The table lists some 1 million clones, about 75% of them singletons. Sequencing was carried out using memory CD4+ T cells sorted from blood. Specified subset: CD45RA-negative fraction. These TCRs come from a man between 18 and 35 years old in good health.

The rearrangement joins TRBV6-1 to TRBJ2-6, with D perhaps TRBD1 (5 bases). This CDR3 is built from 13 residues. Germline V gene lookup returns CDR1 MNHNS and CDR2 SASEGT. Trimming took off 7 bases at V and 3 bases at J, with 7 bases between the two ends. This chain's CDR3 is CASKGVGANVLTF. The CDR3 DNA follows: TGTGCCAGCAAAGGGGTTGGGGCCAACGTCCTGACTTTC.

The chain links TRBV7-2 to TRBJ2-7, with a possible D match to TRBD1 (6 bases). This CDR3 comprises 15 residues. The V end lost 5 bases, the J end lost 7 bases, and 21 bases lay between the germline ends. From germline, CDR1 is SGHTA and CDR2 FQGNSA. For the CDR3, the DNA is TGTGCCAGCAGCCCAGTCGACAGGACCACTGGAGAGCAGTACTTC. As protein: CASSPVDRTTGEQYF.

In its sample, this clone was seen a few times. CDR3 in DNA: TGTGCCAGCAGTGGGGGGACATTTAACTACGAGCAGTACTTC. This codes for CASSGGTFNYEQYF. This chain uses TRBV6-1 with TRBJ2-7; TRBD1 might be the D (6 bases). This CDR3 spans 14 amino acids. Germline-derived CDR1 and CDR2 are MNHNS and SASEGT. Trimming pared 4 bases from V and 3 bases from J, leaving 13 bases between.

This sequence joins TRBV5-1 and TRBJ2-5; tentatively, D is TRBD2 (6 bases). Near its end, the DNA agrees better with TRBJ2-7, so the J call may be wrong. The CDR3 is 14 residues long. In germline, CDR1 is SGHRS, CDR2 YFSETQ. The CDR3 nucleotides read TGCGCCAGCAGCTCGAACGCGGGAACCTACGAGCAGTACTTC. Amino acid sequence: CASSSNAGTYEQYF.

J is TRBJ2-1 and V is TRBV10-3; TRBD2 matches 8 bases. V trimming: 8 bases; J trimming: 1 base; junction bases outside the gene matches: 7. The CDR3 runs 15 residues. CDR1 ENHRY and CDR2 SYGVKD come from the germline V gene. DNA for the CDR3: TGTGCCATCCAGATTCGGGAGGGGTCCTACAATGAGCAGTTCTTC. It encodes CAIQIREGSYNEQFF.

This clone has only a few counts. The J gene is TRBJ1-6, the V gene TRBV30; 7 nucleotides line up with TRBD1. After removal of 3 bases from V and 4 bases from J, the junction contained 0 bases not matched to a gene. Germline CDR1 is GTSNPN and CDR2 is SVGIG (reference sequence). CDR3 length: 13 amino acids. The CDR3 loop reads CAWRQGYNSPLHF. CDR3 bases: TGTGCCTGGAGACAGGGGTATAATTCACCCCTCCACTTT.

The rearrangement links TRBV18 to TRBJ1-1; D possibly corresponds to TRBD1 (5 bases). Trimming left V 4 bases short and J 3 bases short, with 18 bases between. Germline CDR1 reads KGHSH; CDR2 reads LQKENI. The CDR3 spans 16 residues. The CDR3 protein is CASSLFATVWDTEAFF. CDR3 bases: TGTGCCAGCTCACTATTCGCGACAGTGTGGGACACTGAAGCTTTCTTT.

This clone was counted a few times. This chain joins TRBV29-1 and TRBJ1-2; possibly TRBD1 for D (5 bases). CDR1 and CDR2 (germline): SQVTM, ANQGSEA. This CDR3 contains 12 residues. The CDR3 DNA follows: TGCATCACGAGGGGCATCGAGGGAGGCTACACCTTC. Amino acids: CITRGIEGGYTF.

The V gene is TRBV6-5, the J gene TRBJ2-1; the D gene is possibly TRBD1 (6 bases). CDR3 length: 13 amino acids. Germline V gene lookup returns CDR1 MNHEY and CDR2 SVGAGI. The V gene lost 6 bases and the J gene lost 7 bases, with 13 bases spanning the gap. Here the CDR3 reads CASRPNRDNEQFF. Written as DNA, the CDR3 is TGTGCCAGCAGACCCAACAGGGATAATGAGCAGTTCTTC.

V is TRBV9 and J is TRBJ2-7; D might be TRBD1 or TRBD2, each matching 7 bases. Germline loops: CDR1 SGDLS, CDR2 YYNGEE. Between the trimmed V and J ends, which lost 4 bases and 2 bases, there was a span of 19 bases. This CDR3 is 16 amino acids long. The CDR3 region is CASSPRGGTVTYEQYF. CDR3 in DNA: TGTGCCAGCAGCCCCAGGGGGGGGACAGTAACCTACGAGCAGTACTTC.